The clone carrying this TCR beta chain was observed a handful of times. The target antigen is unknown. The study, taken as a whole, reports: The TCR gene usage of tumor memory CD4+ T cells clustered together with blood and lymph node memory CD4+ cells and with lymph node naive CD4+ cells.

TCRdb re-analysed the 5' RACE reads in MiXCR, keeping a single row per CDR3 protein. In the table there are around 33,000 distinct CDR3 sequences, 24% of which are singletons. The CDR3 is made up of 12 amino acids. V was shortened by 5 bases and J by 4 bases, with 8 bases between the two germline ends. The source of this sequence is a female donor with breast cancer. The sequencing input was memory CD4+ T cells sorted from blood. This sample's subset: memory CD4+ T cells, CD4+CD45RO+CD25-. This chain uses TRBV12-3 or TRBV12-4 with TRBJ1-2, with D perhaps matching TRBD1 (5 bases). CDR3 nucleotides: TGTGCCAGCAGTCCGGACATCTATGGCTACACCTTC. The encoded protein is CASSPDIYGYTF.